This paragraph covers one T cell receptor (beta chain) sequence. These data are taken from a study of blood T cell repertoires in COVID-19. Study details: Italy, Spain and the United States were the sources of the convalescent and acute COVID-19 samples. The cDNA or gDNA used as material had been derived from T cells, B-cell-depleted T cells, or PBMCs.

Libraries were prepared by immunoSEQ multiplex PCR; TCRdb keeps only in-frame clonotypes and omits some of them. This table has fewer than 350,000 clones, about 85% appearing once. The CDR3 covers 14 residues. The V end was cut by 3 bases, the J end by 8 bases, with 13 bases between. CDR1 is LNHDA, CDR2 SQIVND, per germline (reference sequence). The sequence was collected from a woman in her forties or fifties who had recovered from COVID-19. The sequenced sample consisted of PBMCs or T cells enriched from blood (not recorded which). This sequence joins TRBV19 and TRBJ1-4; tentatively, D is TRBD1 (5 bases). CDR3 nucleotide sequence: TGTGCCAGTAGTATGGGACGGGAGGGCGAAAAACTGTTTTTT. Its protein is CASSMGREGEKLFF.